The following is a T cell receptor beta chain sequence with its context. With V trimmed by 7 bases and J by 0 bases, 12 bases remained unmatched. The germline V gene has CDR1 SNHLY and CDR2 FYNNEI. CDR3 length: 17 residues. Patients between 18 and 65 years old had hyperthyroidism, newly diagnosed and lasting under 2 months. TCR beta CDR3 regions were amplified from RNA transcripts. Carried out on the TCR CDR3, a first-round RT-PCR used the HTBI primer set. From the multiplex PCR reads, TCRdb called clonotypes with MiXCR, one entry per CDR3 protein. The table has roughly 45,000 distinct CDR3 sequences, about 52% seen once. This entry is derived from a study of T cells in Graves' hyperthyroidism and ophthalmopathy.

The chain uses TRBV2 and TRBJ2-3; TRBD1 matches 8 bases. The source material was peripheral blood or thyroid tissue (not recorded which). The receptor comes from a woman in her fifties or sixties with Graves' hyperthyroidism. CDR3 DNA sequence: TGTGCCAGCACTGAGGGTCTTGGACAGGGCAGCACAGATACGCAGTATTTT. Protein sequence: CASTEGLGQGSTDTQYF.